This T cell receptor beta chain was identified in a study of T cells in Graves' hyperthyroidism and ophthalmopathy. Notes on the study in general: Ophthalmopathy and stable hyperthyroidism were told apart by a 13 V-J model.

Germline-derived CDR1 and CDR2 are MDHEN and SYDVKM. Between the trimmed V and J ends, which lost 6 bases and 4 bases, there was a span of 4 bases. The CDR3 spans 10 residues. TCR beta CDR3 regions were amplified from RNA transcripts. An initial round of RT-PCR targeting the TCR CDR3 relied on the HTBI primer set. In TCRdb, the multiplex PCR reads were re-called with MiXCR into one record per CDR3 protein. The data contain approximately 330,000 distinct CDR3 sequences, 18% of them singletons. This clonotype has ten or more counts. Its target is unknown. Sequencing input: blood. The TCR comes from a woman in her forties or fifties with Graves' hyperthyroidism. V usage is TRBV28 and J usage is TRBJ2-7; the D is unclear. CDR3 protein: CASRCYEQYF. Written as DNA, the CDR3 is TGTGCCAGCAGGTGTTACGAGCAGTACTTC.